These 22 T cell receptor beta chains originate from one sample sequenced in a study of radiation and T cells in renal cell carcinoma. Measured with immunoSEQ multiplex PCR; TCRdb has only the in-frame clones, and not every one. The sample shows 120,000 to 150,000 clones, 88% of them seen only once. Stated time point: baseline pretreatment blood. Described treatment: 15 Gy SBRT to primary tumor, nephrectomy 4 weeks later. The specimen was blood, collected from a patient whose treatment included radiotherapy and nephrectomy. These receptors were collected from a woman between 70 and 85 years old with renal cell carcinoma.

This clone has more than one count but fewer than ten. V gene TRBV5-8 combines with J gene TRBJ2-1; possibly TRBD2 for D (6 bases). This CDR3 comprises 14 residues. The germline V gene encodes CDR1 SGHTS and CDR2 YDEGEE. V was clipped by 3 bases and J by 5 bases, with 12 bases between them. CDR3 DNA: TGTGCCAGCAGCTCCAGCCTAGCGAACAATGAGCAGTTCTTC. It yields the protein CASSSSLANNEQFF.

This chain joins TRBV30 and TRBJ1-3; TRBD1 might be the D (6 bases). The CDR3 is 15 residues long. Germline CDR1 GTSNPN, CDR2 SVGIG (reference sequence). V was cut by 8 bases and J by 0 bases, with 17 bases left in between. The CDR3, as DNA: TGTGCCGGGACACACCGCGTCAGCTCTGGAAACACCATATATTTT. Its translation: CAGTHRVSSGNTIYF. The full variable domain, with the rest looked up from reference TRBV30 and TRBJ1-3, is SQTIHQWPATLVQPVGSPLSLECTVEGTSNPNLYWYRQAAGRGLQLLFYSVGIGQISSEVPQNLSASRPQDRQFILSSKKLLLSDSGFYLCAGTHRVSSGNTIYFGEGSWLTVV.

The V call is TRBV15, the J call TRBJ1-6; D unresolved. V lost 1 base and J 0 bases, leaving 4 bases between the germline ends. The CDR3 loop spans 15 amino acids. Germline assignment: CDR1 LNHNV and CDR2 YYDKDF (reference sequence). The CDR3 loop reads CATSRGSSYNSPLHF. CDR3 DNA sequence: TGTGCCACCAGCAGAGGGAGCTCCTATAATTCACCCCTCCACTTT.

The genes are TRBV7-9 and TRBJ1-2, with D hard to call. V was trimmed by 1 base and J by 5 bases, leaving 8 bases between them. Looked up from germline, CDR1 is SEHNR and CDR2 is FQNEAQ (reference sequence). The CDR3 length is 13 residues. The CDR3 region is CASSLESEYGYTF. CDR3 bases: TGTGCCAGCAGCTTAGAGAGCGAGTATGGCTACACCTTC.

The genes are TRBV9 and TRBJ1-3; maybe TRBD1 (5 bases). The ends were cut back, 4 bases at V and 1 base at J, with 9 bases in the middle. CDR3 size: 14 residues. The germline V gene has CDR1 SGDLS and CDR2 YYNGEE. The CDR3 loop reads CASSIGTSGNTIYF. The CDR3 DNA reads TGTGCCAGCAGCATCGGGACTTCTGGAAACACCATATATTTT.

The chain is built from TRBV7-9 and TRBJ2-3, with TRBD2 identical over 13 bases. The germline V gene encodes CDR1 SEHNR and CDR2 FQNEAQ (reference sequence). Trimming took 5 bases from V and 2 from J; bases not matched to a gene: 4. The CDR3 totals 16 residues. This chain's CDR3 is CASSTTSGGLTDTQYF. The CDR3, as DNA: TGTGCCAGCAGCACGACTAGCGGGGGGCTCACAGATACGCAGTATTTT.

The chain links TRBV7-9 to TRBJ2-5, with D perhaps matching TRBD1 or TRBD2 (5 bases each). Trimming left V 7 bases short and J 5 bases short, with 20 bases between. Germline-derived CDR1 and CDR2 are SEHNR and FQNEAQ (reference sequence). The CDR3 consists of 15 residues. The CDR3 nucleotides are TGTGCCAGCATCTTTACCCGTGGGGGACCCGAGACCCAGTACTTC. Its protein product is CASIFTRGGPETQYF.

V and J are TRBV7-9 and TRBJ2-4; TRBD1 aligns across 7 bases. Germline loops: CDR1 SEHNR, CDR2 FQNEAQ (reference sequence). This CDR3 comprises 14 residues. After removal of 4 bases from V and 6 bases from J, the junction contained 6 bases not matched to a gene. CDR3 in amino acids: CASSSNRGGNIQYF. Written as DNA, the CDR3 is TGTGCCAGCAGCTCAAACAGGGGCGGAAACATTCAGTACTTC.

The chain joins TRBV9 to TRBJ2-5, with 11 bases identical to TRBD2. V shed 3 bases, J shed 5 bases, and the junction held 9 bases outside the gene matches. The CDR3 runs 16 residues. CDR1 and CDR2 (germline): SGDLS, YYNGEE. CDR3 protein: CASSAGLAGGWETQYF. CDR3 DNA: TGTGCCAGCAGCGCGGGGCTAGCGGGGGGATGGGAGACCCAGTACTTC.

The chain joins TRBV5-4 to TRBJ2-2; tentative D call: TRBD1 (6 bases). This CDR3 spans 14 amino acids. V dropped 5 bases and J dropped 6 bases, with 14 bases sitting between them. From germline, CDR1 is SGHNT and CDR2 YYREEE (reference sequence). The CDR3 DNA follows: TGTGCCAGCAGGCAGGGGATTGGATCCGGGGAGCTGTTTTTT. Its translation: CASRQGIGSGELFF.

The V and J genes are TRBV9 and TRBJ1-1; TRBD1 is a possible D gene (5 bases). CDR1 and CDR2 (germline): SGDLS, YYNGEE. V lost 0 bases and J lost 7, with 19 bases in between. The CDR3 is 16 residues long. CDR3 protein: CASSVGGDVKGIEAFF. DNA for the CDR3: TGTGCCAGCAGCGTAGGGGGGGACGTAAAGGGTATTGAAGCTTTCTTT.

The rearrangement uses TRBV4-2 and TRBJ1-5, with 8 positions matching TRBD1. The germline V gene has CDR1 LGHNA and CDR2 YNFKEQ. This CDR3 region has 15 residues. Trimming took 4 bases from V and 5 from J; bases not matched to a gene: 7. CDR3 sequence: CASSPTTGGDQPQHF. Written as DNA, the CDR3 is TGTGCCAGCAGCCCAACTACAGGGGGGGATCAGCCCCAGCATTTT.

This clone was recorded once. This chain connects TRBV6-5 to TRBJ2-2, with 8 positions matching TRBD2. V gave up 5 bases and J gave up 4 bases; unmatched junction bases: 6. This CDR3 has 15 amino acids. Germline CDR1 is MNHEY and CDR2 is SVGAGI. The CDR3, as DNA: TGTGCCAGCAGTCCCGGGGGGGCCGTCACCGGGGAGCTGTTTTTT. It is translated as CASSPGGAVTGELFF.

The rearrangement links TRBV5-1 to TRBJ1-6, with 7 bases lining up with TRBD1. The ends lost 6 bases at V and 7 bases at J; junction bases unmatched: 10. The CDR3 length is 15 residues. CDR1 SGHRS and CDR2 YFSETQ come from the germline V gene. The CDR3 is CASMRGGTENSPLHF. Here the CDR3 DNA reads TGCGCCAGCATGAGAGGCGGGACAGAGAATTCACCCCTCCACTTT.

This chain links TRBV19 with TRBJ1-1, with TRBD1 matching 10 bases. In germline, CDR1 is LNHDA, CDR2 SQIVND (reference sequence). The CDR3 length is 15 residues. J gave up 5 bases and V 7 bases, and 10 bases lay outside the gene matches. The CDR3 region has the DNA TGTGCCAGTATGAGCCACCGGACAGGGGGGACTGAAGCTTTCTTT. This sequence encodes CASMSHRTGGTEAFF.

The chain has TRBV5-8 and TRBJ2-2, with a possible D match to TRBD2 (5 bases). Deletions cut 3 bases from V and 1 base from J, with 10 bases between. Germline V gene lookup returns CDR1 SGHTS and CDR2 YDEGEE. The CDR3 extends over 15 amino acids. The CDR3 spells CASSYPRGNTGELFF. As DNA, the CDR3 is TGTGCCAGCAGCTACCCCCGGGGGAACACCGGGGAGCTGTTTTTT.

With regard to this clone: The sample holds other DNA sequences that translate to the same CDR3. This chain links TRBV7-3 with TRBJ1-1; D unresolved. CDR1 and CDR2 (germline): SGHTA, FQGTGA. The CDR3 length is 13 residues. V was clipped by 5 bases and J by 1 base, with 8 bases between them. CDR3 sequence: CASSVTENTEAFF. CDR3 nucleotides: TGTGCCAGCAGCGTCACAGAGAACACTGAAGCTTTCTTT. The entire variable domain, with the rest obtained from reference TRBV7-3 and TRBJ1-1, is as follows: GAGVSQTPSNKVTEKGKYVELRCDPISGHTALYWYRQSLGQGPEFLIYFQGTGAADDSGLPNDRFFAVRPEGSVSTLKIQRTERGDSAVYLCASSVTENTEAFFGQGTRLTVV.

The chain combines TRBV6-4 with TRBJ2-1; no clear D. V lost 2 bases and J 5 bases, leaving 10 bases between the germline ends. The germline V gene encodes CDR1 MRHNA and CDR2 SNTAGT. The CDR3 consists of 14 residues. The CDR3 DNA is TGTGCCAGCAGTGACGGGTTACTCAACAATGAGCAGTTCTTC. It translates to CASSDGLLNNEQFF.

The chain has TRBV5-1 and TRBJ2-3, with D perhaps matching TRBD1 or TRBD2 (5 bases each). The CDR3 is 14 residues long. With 5 bases removed from V and 3 bases from J, the gap between germline ends came to 13 bases. The germline CDR1 and CDR2 sequences are SGHRS and YFSETQ. CDR3 coding DNA: TGCGCCAGCAGGGTGGGGGAAAGGACAGATACGCAGTATTTT. This gives the protein CASRVGERTDTQYF. Filled out from reference TRBV5-1 and TRBJ2-3, the complete variable domain reads KAGVTQTPRYLIKTRGQQVTLSCSPISGHRSVSWYQQTPGQGLQFLFEYFSETQRNKGNFPGRFSGRQFSNSRSEMNVSTLELGDSALYLCASRVGERTDTQYFGPGTRLTVL.

The chain combines TRBV28 with TRBJ1-4; D is ambiguous. From germline, CDR1 is MDHEN and CDR2 SYDVKM. V dropped 1 base and J dropped 0 bases, with 9 bases sitting between them. CDR3 size: 16 residues. Here the CDR3 DNA reads TGTGCCAGCAGTTTATCGACGGCCCCAACTAATGAAAAACTGTTTTTT. Translation: CASSLSTAPTNEKLFF.

The rearrangement links TRBV19 to TRBJ1-6; D unclear. The CDR3 consists of 13 residues. Per germline, CDR1 LNHDA and CDR2 SQIVND (reference sequence). Trimming took 7 bases from V and 10 from J, leaving 14 bases between them. Here the CDR3 reads CASKAGRNSPLHF. CDR3 DNA: TGTGCCAGTAAGGCGGGTAGGAACTCACCCCTCCACTTT.

V gene TRBV30 combines with J gene TRBJ1-4; D is perhaps TRBD1 (6 bases). Per the germline V gene, CDR1 is GTSNPN and CDR2 is SVGIG (reference sequence). The CDR3 is 15 amino acids. V shed 0 bases and J shed 4 bases, with 12 bases lying between them. The CDR3 reads CAWSVMTGVNEKLFF. The DNA for the CDR3 is TGTGCCTGGAGTGTAATGACAGGCGTTAATGAAAAACTGTTTTTT.